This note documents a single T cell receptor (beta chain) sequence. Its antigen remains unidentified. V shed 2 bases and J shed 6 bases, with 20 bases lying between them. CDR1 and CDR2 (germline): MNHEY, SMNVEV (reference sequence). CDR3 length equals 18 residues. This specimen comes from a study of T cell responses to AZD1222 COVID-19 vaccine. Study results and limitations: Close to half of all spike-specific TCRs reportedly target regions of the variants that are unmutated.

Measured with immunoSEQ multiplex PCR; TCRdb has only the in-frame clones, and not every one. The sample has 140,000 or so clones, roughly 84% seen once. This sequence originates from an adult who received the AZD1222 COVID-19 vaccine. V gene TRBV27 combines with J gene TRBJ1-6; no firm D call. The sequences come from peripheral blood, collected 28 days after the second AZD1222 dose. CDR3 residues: CASSLGGGGTYLNSPLHF. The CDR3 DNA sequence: TGTGCCAGCAGTTTAGGAGGAGGAGGAACCTACCTTAATTCACCCCTCCACTTT.